This passage covers 5 T cell receptor beta chains from one sample sequenced in a study of cytomegalovirus exposure and HLA in healthy donors. Use of 60 Vbeta and 13 Jbeta primers characterized the PCR. Generated by immunoSEQ multiplex PCR, the TCRdb table keeps only in-frame clones and is missing some. Among roughly 190,000 clones listed, about 85% were seen once. The sample comprised PBMCs. The receptor set was obtained from a man in his fifties in good health and CMV-seronegative.

V and J are TRBV7-2 and TRBJ2-5; the match to TRBD2 covers 10 bases. This CDR3 comprises 15 residues. The trim removed 5 bases at V and 2 bases at J, leaving 5 bases unmatched. Looked up from germline, CDR1 is SGHTA and CDR2 is FQGNSA. The DNA for the CDR3 is TGTGCCAGCAGCACCCAGCGGGGGGGACAAGAGACCCAGTACTTC. This gives the protein CASSTQRGGQETQYF. Full variable domain (outside the CDR3, taken from reference TRBV7-2 and TRBJ2-5): GAGVSQSPSNKVTEKGKDVELRCDPISGHTALYWYRQSLGQGLEFLIYFQGNSAPDKSGLPSDRFSAERTGGSVSTLTIQRTQQEDSAVYLCASSTQRGGQETQYFGPGTRLLVL.

The chain couples TRBV11-2 to TRBJ2-5; 7 positions agree with TRBD2. The CDR3 totals 16 residues. Germline assignment: CDR1 SGHAT and CDR2 FQNNGV. Losses at the gene ends were 4 bases for V and 0 bases for J; bases not matched to a gene: 8. The CDR3 DNA is TGTGCCAGCAGCTGGGAGGGAAGGACGGACCAAGAGACCCAGTACTTC. It codes for CASSWEGRTDQETQYF. The full variable domain, its missing parts supplied by reference TRBV11-2 and TRBJ2-5, is EAGVAQSPRYKIIEKRQSVAFWCNPISGHATLYWYQQILGQGPKLLIQFQNNGVVDDSQLPKDRFSAERLKGVDSTLKIQPAKLEDSAVYLCASSWEGRTDQETQYFGPGTRLLVL.

The J gene is TRBJ2-6, the V gene TRBV9, with D possibly matching TRBD2 (7 bases). The CDR3 loop spans 19 amino acids. Germline lookup yields CDR1 SGDLS and CDR2 YYNGEE. The V end was cut by 3 bases, the J end by 0 bases, with 19 bases between. The CDR3 bases are TGTGCCAGCAGCGCCGAAGTCGGGGGGCTCGGCTCTGGGGCCAACGTCCTGACTTTC. Translation gives CASSAEVGGLGSGANVLTF.

This chain uses TRBV18 with TRBJ1-1; D is ambiguous. Trimming removed 4 bases at V and 1 base at J, with 13 bases between. Germline assignment: CDR1 KGHSH and CDR2 LQKENI. This CDR3 comprises 15 residues. The CDR3 nucleotides are TGTGCCAGCTCACGCTTGGGTGCGGGGAACACTGAAGCTTTCTTT. Amino acid sequence: CASSRLGAGNTEAFF.

Worth noting for this clone: Other DNA sequences in this specimen translate into the identical CDR3. The J gene is TRBJ1-4, the V gene TRBV5-1; TRBD1 agrees at 8 bases. The CDR3 covers 14 residues. Trimming removed 2 bases from V and 5 bases from J; junction bases left unmatched: 2. Germline V gene lookup returns CDR1 SGHRS and CDR2 YFSETQ. CDR3 sequence reads: CASSFGQGNEKLFF. In DNA form, the CDR3 reads TGCGCCAGCAGCTTTGGACAGGGAAATGAAAAACTGTTTTTT.